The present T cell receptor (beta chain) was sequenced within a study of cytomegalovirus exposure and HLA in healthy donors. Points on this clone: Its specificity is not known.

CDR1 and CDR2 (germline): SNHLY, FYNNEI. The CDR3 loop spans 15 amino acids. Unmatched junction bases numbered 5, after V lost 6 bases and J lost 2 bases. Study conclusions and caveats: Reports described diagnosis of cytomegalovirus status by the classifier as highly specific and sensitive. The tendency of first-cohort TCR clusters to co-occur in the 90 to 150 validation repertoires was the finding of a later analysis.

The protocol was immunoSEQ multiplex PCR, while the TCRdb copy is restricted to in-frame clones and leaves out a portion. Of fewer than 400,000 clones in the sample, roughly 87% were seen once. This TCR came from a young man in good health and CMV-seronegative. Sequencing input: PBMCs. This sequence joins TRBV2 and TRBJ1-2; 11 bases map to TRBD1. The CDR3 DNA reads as TGTGCCAGCAGCCTGGACAGGGGGCGGAACTATGGCTACACCTTC. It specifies CASSLDRGRNYGYTF.